The entry below describes one TCR beta chain. Other nucleotide sequences in the sample specify the same CDR3. The data were obtained in a study of control samples from healthy donors and cancer patients. Generated by immunoSEQ multiplex PCR, the TCRdb table keeps only in-frame clones and is missing some. This sample has approximately 100,000 clones, with 86% found just once. The germline V gene encodes CDR1 LNHDA and CDR2 SQIVND (reference sequence). V was trimmed by 3 bases and J by 3 bases, leaving 9 bases between them. This CDR3 contains 13 residues. The sequenced sample consisted of blood. This sequence joins TRBV19 and TRBJ2-7, with D unclear. The sequence was collected from a man aged 25 to 45 in good health. The CDR3 reads CASSIAGNYEQYF. The CDR3 DNA is TGTGCCAGTAGTATTGCCGGTAACTACGAGCAGTACTTC.